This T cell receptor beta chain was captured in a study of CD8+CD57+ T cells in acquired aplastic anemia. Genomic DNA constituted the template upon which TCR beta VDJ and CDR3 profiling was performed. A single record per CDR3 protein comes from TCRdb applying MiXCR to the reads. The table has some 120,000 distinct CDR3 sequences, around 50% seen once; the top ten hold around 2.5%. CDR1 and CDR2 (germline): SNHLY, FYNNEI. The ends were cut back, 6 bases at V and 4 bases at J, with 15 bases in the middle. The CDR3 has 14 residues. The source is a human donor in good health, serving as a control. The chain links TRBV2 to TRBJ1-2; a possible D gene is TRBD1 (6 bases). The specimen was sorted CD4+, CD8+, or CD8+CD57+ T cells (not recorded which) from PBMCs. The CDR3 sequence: CASSTGLSLYGYTF. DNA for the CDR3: TGTGCCAGCAGCACAGGGCTTTCCCTCTATGGCTACACCTTC.